Given below is one T cell receptor beta chain in context. These data come from a study of blood T cell repertoires in COVID-19. Study as a whole: Both acute and convalescent COVID-19 samples were obtained from the United States, Italy and Spain. T cells, B-cell-depleted T cells, or PBMCs provided the cDNA or gDNA that served as material.

J gave up 3 bases and V 2 bases, and 3 bases lay outside the gene matches. CDR1 is SGHNT and CDR2 is YYREEE in the germline V gene (reference sequence). The CDR3 extends over 14 amino acids. Per the study methods: It was from reference gene primer amplification that nucleated cell counts were estimated. Sequenced by immunoSEQ multiplex PCR; TCRdb stores in-frame clones only, minus some. V and J calls and clone size are copied from that table; D and trimming were computed from the DNA. This table holds 90,000 to 120,000 clones, 82% found once. The chain recombines TRBV5-4 with TRBJ2-3; the match to TRBD1 covers 7 bases. The sequence came from a man in his 60s with acute or convalescent COVID-19. The material sequenced was peripheral blood. CDR3 sequence reads: CASSFGTVTDTQYF. For the CDR3, the DNA is TGTGCCAGCAGCTTCGGGACAGTTACAGATACGCAGTATTTT.